The source of this T cell receptor beta chain is a study of cytomegalovirus exposure and HLA in healthy donors. Using immunoSEQ multiplex PCR, the repertoire was profiled, and TCRdb retains in-frame clones only, with some absent. The sample gives tens of thousands of clones, over 85% of which show up once; 3% to 4% is in the top ten. The donors formed part of the roughly 110-subject validation cohort, distinct from the roughly 700-subject first cohort. V lost 4 bases and J lost 9; bases outside the gene matches: 4. Germline V gene lookup returns CDR1 MNHEY and CDR2 SMNVEV (reference sequence). This CDR3 has 13 residues.

This sequence originates from a woman in her twenties or thirties in good health and CMV-seronegative. The chain combines TRBV27 with TRBJ2-1; 9 bases line up with TRBD2. The sequenced material came from PBMCs. The CDR3, as DNA: TGTGCCAGCAGTTGGCGGGAGGGCGGTGAGCAGTTCTTC. Translated: CASSWREGGEQFF.